These T cell receptor beta chains were read from a single sample in a study of cytomegalovirus exposure and HLA in healthy donors. The data were produced by immunoSEQ multiplex PCR, yet TCRdb's version contains in-frame clones alone and is incomplete. This table holds about 200,000 clones, 75% to 85% found once. Material for sequencing was PBMCs. The receptor set was obtained from a woman aged 50 to 65 in good health and CMV-seronegative. The CDR3 runs from the conserved cysteine through the conserved F or W.

v_call cdr3_length cdr3_aa
TRBV7-3 15 CASSAQTGPRGELFF
TRBV7-9 11 CASSQSGVQYF
TRBV28 15 CASRGQLISGNTIYF
TRBV11-1 14 CASHRGQTQETQYF
TRBV25-1 13 CASSELTGRGYTF
TRBV28 15 CASRQTSGRSNEQFF
TRBV28 13 CASSLMRYQPQHF
TRBV7-2 14 CASSSGTSRNEQFF
TRBV18 17 CASSPPGGLAPRNEQFF
TRBV6-4 15 CASSDSSGMGGELFF
TRBV28 13 CASRRTGTRNQIF
TRBV7-2 14 CASSWTVDNSPLHF
TRBV6-5 16 CASSYLRLAGGNEQFF
TRBV6-1 15 CASRWTGVINQPQHF
TRBV28 16 CASSSRAFTPQETQYF
TRBV6-1 14 CASSGGGGNQPQHF
TRBV5-4 14 CASSLSRTADGYTF
TRBV7-2 16 CASSFWGGGTGVEQYF
TRBV7-6 15 CASSLRPGNNYGYTF
TRBV27 15 CASSLSGGEGNTIYF
TRBV19 16 CASSGTGGSGANVLTF
TRBV30 12 CAWSAGGGELFF
TRBV4-2 15 CASSQVGEGAYGYTF
TRBV5-8 18 CASSLVKSSGQLNTEAFF
TRBV18 13 CASSSGQPTEAFF
TRBV7-9 14 CASSQHGQGHGYTF
TRBV25-1 16 CASTPGQGYSQETQYF
TRBV6-1 12 CASSDRNYGYTF
TRBV18 11 CASTQQYEQYF
TRBV6-5 14 CASSSIVTGTEAFF
TRBV27 14 CASSLRDRGSPLHF
TRBV2 15 CASSEADTGDHEQYF
TRBV7-2 15 CASSLAGTSGFEQYF
TRBV7-2 13 CASSRGLGETQYF
TRBV11-2 17 CASSLAGTSFGLNEQFF
TRBV11-2 16 CASSLVRLAGDNEQFF
TRBV27 15 CASRTASGTSYGQYF
TRBV13 15 CASSLGGPGDQPQHF
TRBV7-2 15 CASSGTGATNYGYTF
TRBV2 15 CASTGTSGATGELFF
TRBV13 19 CASSPTGTSGRAQRYEQYF
TRBV7-8 17 CASSLGKWGQGDHEQFF
TRBV11-2 19 CASSLVLGSSGSTNYEQYF
TRBV20-1 11 CSAAGASPLHF
TRBV27 16 CASSSSTSGAYNEQFF
TRBV7-8 17 CASSLAPRQGAGTEAFF
TRBV18 16 CASSPKGPPPQETQYF
TRBV18 15 CASSPLPTTTDTQYF
TRBV7-8 15 CASSALGDSFYEQYF
TRBV6-6 15 CASSSSGGLPGELFF
TRBV27 16 CASRATGQGYNYGYTF
TRBV10-3 11 CATGQGYGYTF
TRBV23-1 14 CASSQQSGTAVYTF
TRBV11-1 15 CASSLDGGSYNEQFF